Reported below is one T cell receptor beta chain. Its antigen is currently not known. No base quality values were provided; no much bigger clone lies one nucleotide off. As encoded in the germline V gene (reference sequence), CDR1 is LNHDA while CDR2 is SQIVND. Trimming costs V 6 bases and J 2 bases, and their ends lie 16 bases apart. The CDR3 goes from the cysteine to the phenylalanine over 15 residues. Here the CDR3 DNA is all that survives: 45 bases in frame from base 1. The immunoSEQ Assay, a bias-controlled multiplex PCR, was used to amplify TCRbeta CDR3 regions from genomic DNA. As for how the authors treated the data: Nucleated cell counts per sample were estimated from amplification of reference gene primers within the assay. Sequence reads were collapsed and filtered to measure the absolute abundance of every unique TCRbeta CDR3 rearrangement. For each sample, productive Simpson clonality was calculated as the square root of Simpson's diversity index across productive rearrangements. TCRdb stores this immuneACCESS table with in-frame sequences only. Part of the clones is absent; in the studies checked, under half of the shortfall reflects unresolved V genes, and no reason is known for the rest. That table is the source of V, J and clone size, and D and trimming were worked out from the DNA. The sample includes about 220,000 clones, with roughly 90% observed a single time. The top ten hold about 4% of the sample.

Enrolling through a virtual design, the prospective study's participants ranged in age from roughly 18 to 89 years and lived across some 22 United States geographic areas. In the prospective study, participants were assigned to cohorts based on the clinical history participants reported in a screening survey and a study questionnaire. In the prospective study, whole blood, serum and a nasopharyngeal or oropharyngeal swab were collected from each participant by mobile phlebotomists. Prospective study participants could optionally give additional blood draws and questionnaires over an approximately 2-month period. Blood samples from the prospective study were shipped frozen or at room temperature prior to DNA extraction. The sample comes from a study of blood T cell repertoires in COVID-19 (dated by TCRdb to 2020 to 2021). About the full investigation: Samples covering the acute and convalescent phases of COVID-19 were provided by collaborators in the United States, Italy and Spain. The prospective study material was composed of cDNA or gDNA derived from T cells, B-cell-depleted T cells, or PBMCs. Where HLA class I and class II types were available, the types were taken from metadata supplied by the sample provider, not from assay-based typing. The sample metadata nearly always contained a de-identified subject ID, COVID-19 status, age in years and sex. A freely available public database, intended as a resource for researchers studying the immune response to SARS-CoV-2, is where the repertoires were released. Subjects who had been exposed to COVID-19, were actively infected with it, or had recovered from it provided the deeply sampled blood TCRbeta repertoires that made up the dataset. Samples came from the ongoing ImmuneRACE study (first 160 participants) plus 1,254 subjects from 6 global collaborators.

The study at large found these results: The amount of clinical and demographic metadata varied by source and participant and was provided uncurated.

This clonotype was obtained from a woman in her forties with acute COVID-19. Input material: PBMCs or T cells enriched from blood (not recorded which). This sequence uses TRBV19 and TRBJ1-1; TRBD1 is a weak D gene call, 5 bases matching. The CDR3 protein is CASRTWGGENTEAFF. The DNA sequence is given as TGTGCCAGTAGAACCTGGGGGGGGGAAAACACTGAAGCTTTCTTT.